These 22 T cell receptor beta chains share one sample of origin, sequenced in a study of CD8 T cells in ankylosing spondylitis. Overall study results and limits: There was a TCR beta motif, made of several highly homologous variants, that appeared characteristic of ankylosing spondylitis blood.

Their antigen targets remain unknown. MiXCR, run by TCRdb on the 5' RACE reads, gives a single entry per CDR3 protein. The table shows under 250,000 distinct CDR3 sequences, with 7.3% occurring only once. Sequenced input: blood, either unsorted or a sorted T cell fraction (not recorded which). The receptors were gathered from a male donor with ankylosing spondylitis.

This clonotype was observed a handful of times. The genes are TRBV27 and TRBJ2-5, with TRBD2 matching 12 bases. Trimming removed 6 bases from V and 4 bases from J; junction bases left unmatched: 6. Germline V gene sequence: CDR1 MNHEY, CDR2 SMNVEV (reference sequence). The CDR3 sequence is 15 residues long. Here the CDR3 DNA reads TGTGCCAGCAGCCTGACTAGCGGGAGTGTAGAGACCCAGTACTTC. It is translated as CASSLTSGSVETQYF.

The chain couples TRBV5-1 to TRBJ2-7; the D is unclear. Trimming shortened V by 7 bases and J by 6 bases, and 11 bases separated the two germline ends. The CDR3 is 11 amino acids. Germline CDR1 and CDR2: SGHRS and YFSETQ. CDR3 amino acids: CASAYGPEQYF. The CDR3 DNA is TGCGCCAGCGCCTATGGTCCCGAGCAGTACTTC.

This clonotype was seen a few times. The V gene is TRBV6-1, the J gene TRBJ2-3; a possible D gene is TRBD1 (6 bases). This CDR3 contains 15 residues. Germline loops: CDR1 MNHNS, CDR2 SASEGT. The V end lost 8 bases, the J end lost 7 bases, and 22 bases lay between the germline ends. In DNA, the CDR3 is TGTGCCAGCCGCGCCGGACAGCTCCACGTCAATACGCAGTATTTT. It is translated as CASRAGQLHVNTQYF.

The chain joins TRBV5-4 to TRBJ2-2; TRBD1 might be the D (5 bases). Germline CDR1 and CDR2: SGHNT and YYREEE (reference sequence). The V and J ends lost 0 bases and 1 base respectively, with 13 bases between them. This CDR3 region has 17 residues. Written as DNA, the CDR3 is TGTGCCAGCAGCTTGGAGGACATCCGATTGAACACCGGGGAGCTGTTTTTT. It translates to CASSLEDIRLNTGELFF.

The table lists this clonotype with a few counts. The chain links TRBV4-3 to TRBJ2-4; 7 nucleotides align to TRBD1. This CDR3 contains 15 residues. After removal of 4 bases from V and 4 bases from J, the junction contained 7 bases not matched to a gene. In germline, CDR1 is LGHNA, CDR2 YSLEER. CDR3 nucleotides: TGCGCCAGCAGCCGGTCTGACAGGGAGAAAAACATTCAGTACTTC. This encodes CASSRSDREKNIQYF.

This clonotype has ten or more counts. The chain carries TRBV7-9 and TRBJ2-1; 10 nucleotides line up with TRBD2. Per the germline V gene, CDR1 is SEHNR and CDR2 is FQNEAQ (reference sequence). The CDR3 has 15 residues. The trim removed 5 bases at V and 4 bases at J, leaving 5 bases unmatched. CDR3 coding DNA: TGTGCCAGCAGCCGTACTAGCGGGGCGTACAATGAGCAGTTCTTC. Its protein is CASSRTSGAYNEQFF.

This clonotype was found many times. This chain uses TRBV14 with TRBJ2-5, with unresolved D. With 4 bases removed from V and 4 bases from J, the gap between germline ends came to 7 bases. Germline V gene lookup returns CDR1 SGHDN and CDR2 FVKESK. The CDR3 runs 12 residues. CDR3 coding DNA: TGTGCCAGCAGCCCTTCGAGAGAGACCCAGTACTTC. Translation gives CASSPSRETQYF.

This clonotype has at least ten counts. The chain joins TRBV6-2 or TRBV6-3 to TRBJ2-3; no clear D gene. The V gene's germline CDR1 is MNHEY and CDR2 SVGEGT. The CDR3 contains 13 residues. The ends were cut back, 2 bases at V and 0 bases at J, with 3 bases in the middle. The chain's CDR3 is CASSYTSTDTQYF. The CDR3 coding sequence is TGTGCCAGCAGTTACACTAGCACAGATACGCAGTATTTT.

This clonotype was recorded at least ten times. V usage is TRBV7-9 and J usage is TRBJ2-3, with 9 bases fitting TRBD2. The length of the CDR3 is 16 residues. V lost 1 base, J lost 5 bases, and 7 bases stayed unmatched. Germline V CDR1 and CDR2: SEHNR, FQNEAQ (reference sequence). The CDR3 DNA is TGTGCCAGCAGCTTAGTCGGCGGGAGGGCCCGAGATACGCAGTATTTT. It translates to CASSLVGGRARDTQYF.

At least ten counts were recorded for this clonotype. V usage is TRBV29-1 and J usage is TRBJ2-7; 8 positions agree with TRBD2. The CDR3 runs to 13 residues. Germline-derived CDR1 and CDR2 are SQVTM and ANQGSEA. J gave up 4 bases and V 4 bases, and 6 bases lay outside the gene matches. The DNA of the CDR3 is TGCAGCGTTGTTGCGGGAGGTATTTACGAGCAGTACTTC. Encoded protein: CSVVAGGIYEQYF.

This clonotype has a handful of counts. This chain joins TRBV7-9 and TRBJ2-3, with no clear D. CDR3 length: 15 amino acids. The V gene lost 5 bases and the J gene lost 0 bases, with 12 bases spanning the gap. Germline V gene data show CDR1 as SEHNR and CDR2 as FQNEAQ (reference sequence). The CDR3, as DNA: TGTGCCAGCAGCAATCGGGCCTTTAGCACAGATACGCAGTATTTT. Its protein is CASSNRAFSTDTQYF.

At least ten counts were recorded for this clonotype. This chain connects TRBV12-3 or TRBV12-4 to TRBJ2-7; either TRBD1 or TRBD2 may supply D (5 bases each). Trimming stripped 5 bases from V and 0 bases from J, with 14 bases between. The CDR3 contains 15 residues. CDR3: CASSPRESGSYEQYF. CDR3 nucleotides: TGTGCCAGCAGTCCCAGGGAGTCGGGCTCCTACGAGCAGTACTTC.

This clonotype was seen a handful of times. V gene TRBV4-3 combines with J gene TRBJ1-1; no definite D call. The CDR3 extends over 15 amino acids. V was shortened by 2 bases and J by 7 bases, with 17 bases between the two germline ends. Germline-derived CDR1 and CDR2 are LGHNA and YSLEER. The CDR3 spells CASSQLLFASGEAFF. The CDR3 nucleotides read TGCGCCAGCAGCCAACTCCTTTTTGCCTCGGGTGAAGCTTTCTTT.

Ten or more counts support this clonotype. The chain links TRBV12-3 or TRBV12-4 to TRBJ2-1; tentative D call: TRBD1 (6 bases). V shed 6 bases and J shed 0 bases, with 9 bases lying between them. The CDR3 sequence is 14 residues long. CDR3 amino acids: CASSLGGSYNEQFF. Written as DNA, the CDR3 is TGTGCCAGCAGCCTAGGGGGCTCCTACAATGAGCAGTTCTTC.

The sample holds many counts of this clonotype. The genes are TRBV6-2 or TRBV6-3 and TRBJ2-1; no reliable D call. CDR1 MNHEY and CDR2 SVGEGT come from the germline V gene. This CDR3 region has 14 residues. Trimming took off 0 bases at V and 4 bases at J, with 7 bases between the two ends. The CDR3: CASSYSIAYNEQFF. In DNA form, the CDR3 reads TGTGCCAGCAGTTACTCGATTGCTTACAATGAGCAGTTCTTC.

This clonotype was counted a single time. This may be a read error: a much more frequent sequence differs by one nucleotide. This rearrangement joins TRBV6-2 or TRBV6-3 to TRBJ2-3; D is perhaps TRBD1 (5 bases). The J call may be in error: the DNA end matches TRBJ1-5 better. The CDR3 runs to 14 residues. The germline CDR1 and CDR2 sequences are MNHEY and SVGEGT. The CDR3 sequence: CASRSGTSTDTQHF. DNA for the CDR3: TGTGCCAGCAGATCCGGGACTAGCACAGATACGCAGCATTTT.

This clonotype was seen at least ten times. This rearrangement joins TRBV20-1 to TRBJ1-1, with D unclear. Germline loops: CDR1 DFQATT, CDR2 SNEGSKA (reference sequence). CDR3 size: 13 residues. Between the trimmed V and J ends, which lost 1 base and 4 bases, there was a span of 10 bases. CDR3 nucleotides: TGCAGTGCTAGAGCCAGTAGGGCCACTGAAGCTTTCTTT. Amino acid sequence: CSARASRATEAFF.

This clonotype was observed at least ten times. The chain links TRBV12-3 or TRBV12-4 to TRBJ2-1, with 9 bases aligning to TRBD2. The V gene end was trimmed by 5 bases and the J gene end by 2 bases; junction bases not matched to a gene: 1. The CDR3 extends over 14 amino acids. The DNA for the CDR3 is TGTGCCAGCAGTAGCGGGGGGACCTACAATGAGCAGTTCTTC. As protein: CASSSGGTYNEQFF.

This clonotype showed up just a few times. V usage is TRBV6-5 and J usage is TRBJ1-2; perhaps TRBD1 as D (6 bases). Germline-derived CDR1 and CDR2 are MNHEY and SVGAGI. The CDR3 spans 13 residues. With 0 bases removed from V and 7 bases from J, the gap between germline ends came to 9 bases. The CDR3: CASSYSQGSGYTF. The CDR3 nucleotides read TGTGCCAGCAGTTACTCACAGGGAAGTGGCTACACCTTC.

This clonotype was seen a few times. The chain links TRBV24-1 to TRBJ1-2, with 8 bases lining up with TRBD1. Germline CDR1 and CDR2: KGHDR and SFDVKD. CDR3 length: 11 residues. V gave up 9 bases and J gave up 8 bases; unmatched junction bases: 4. The CDR3 DNA sequence: TGTGCCACCCAGAGGGACAGGGGCTACACCTTC. Protein: CATQRDRGYTF.

This clonotype was counted at least ten times. The rearrangement uses TRBV27 and TRBJ2-1; D ambiguous. The germline V and J ends were trimmed by 4 bases and 14 bases, with 21 bases remaining between them. The CDR3 contains 14 residues. Germline V gives CDR1 MNHEY, CDR2 SMNVEV (reference sequence). This chain's CDR3 is CASSSLPVSATKFF. In DNA form, the CDR3 reads TGTGCCAGCAGTTCACTTCCTGTCAGTGCAACTAAGTTCTTC.

This clonotype was found many times. The chain uses TRBV3-1 and TRBJ2-4; D unresolved. The CDR3 length is 20 residues. Per germline, CDR1 LGHDT and CDR2 YNNKEL (reference sequence). Between the trimmed V and J ends, which lost 0 bases and 0 bases, there was a span of 21 bases. CDR3 nucleotides: TGTGCCAGCAGCCAAGAAGTAGGCAGCTCTATGTTCCTAGCCAAAAACATTCAGTACTTC. Translation: CASSQEVGSSMFLAKNIQYF.